The T cell receptor beta chain under discussion was sequenced for a study of blood T cells in healthy people across ages. Overall study findings and caveats: Any conclusive comparison of naive versus antigen-experienced cells was prevented by using unsorted PBMCs.

At least ten counts were recorded for this clonotype. Its target is unknown. The junction had 1 base not matched to a gene; V was cut back by 0 bases and J by 3 bases. The CDR3 totals 15 residues. Looked up from germline, CDR1 is SGDLS and CDR2 is YYNGEE. Then a second PCR, running about 6 to 11 cycles, was carried out with a sample-barcoded 5' primer and a J-beta primer mix. Each cDNA molecule received a tag from a template-switch adaptor that had 12 random nucleotides. TCRdb processed the 5' RACE reads anew with MiXCR; each CDR3 protein has one entry. The table has fewer than 700,000 distinct CDR3 sequences, around 38% seen once; the top ten hold about 30%.

The specimen sequenced was blood. The chain has TRBV9 and TRBJ2-3; 10 bases are shared with TRBD1. This clonotype originated in a man aged 80 or over in good health. CDR3 sequence (DNA): TGTGCCAGCAGCGTAGGGACAGGGGGGACAGATACGCAGTATTTT. Amino acids: CASSVGTGGTDTQYF.